A single TCR beta chain is shown here with its context. In the original workflow: By means of reference gene primer amplification, nucleated cell counts were estimated. Using immunoSEQ multiplex PCR, the repertoire was profiled, and TCRdb retains in-frame clones only, with some absent. For V, J and clone size, that table is used; D and trimming come from the DNA. The sample has under 250,000 clones, approximately 90% seen once; the top ten hold 0.95% to 1.5%. Germline V CDR1 and CDR2: ENHRY, SYGVKD. Trimming shortened V by 10 bases and J by 2 bases, and 16 bases separated the two germline ends. The CDR3 has 14 amino acids. These data originate in a study of blood T cell repertoires in COVID-19. Overall study: Whether acute or convalescent, the COVID-19 samples came from the United States, Italy and Spain. PBMCs, B-cell-depleted T cells, or T cells provided the cDNA or gDNA that made up the material.

Specimen: peripheral blood. This TCR was sampled from a man aged 25-45 years with acute or convalescent COVID-19. V gene TRBV10-3 combines with J gene TRBJ2-3; possible D gene TRBD2, 5 bases. CDR3 amino acids: CATMGGQYTDTQYF. CDR3 bases: TGTGCCACCATGGGCGGGCAGTACACAGATACGCAGTATTTT.